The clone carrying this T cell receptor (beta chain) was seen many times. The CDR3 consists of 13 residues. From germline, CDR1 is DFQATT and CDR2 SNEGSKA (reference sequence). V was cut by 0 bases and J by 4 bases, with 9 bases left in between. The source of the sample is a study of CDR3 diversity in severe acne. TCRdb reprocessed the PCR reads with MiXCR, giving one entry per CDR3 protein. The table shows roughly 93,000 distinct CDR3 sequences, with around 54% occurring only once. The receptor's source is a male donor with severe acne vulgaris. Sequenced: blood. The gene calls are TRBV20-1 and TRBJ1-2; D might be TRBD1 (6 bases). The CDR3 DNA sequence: TGCAGTGCTAGAGAGGACAGTGCCTATGGCTACACCTTC. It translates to CSAREDSAYGYTF.